The T cell receptor beta chain described here comes from a study of shared clonotypes between healthy human individuals. Sequencing was performed with immunoSEQ multiplex PCR; in TCRdb, only in-frame clones are kept and a portion is missing. The table records approximately 2.5 million clones, 93% of them present only once. Germline trimming cut 5 bases from V and 7 bases from J; bases unmatched to any gene: 7. The CDR3 spans 14 residues. CDR1 is SGHTA, CDR2 FQGNSA, per germline. The material sequenced was naive CD4+ T cells from PBMCs. The subset here: CD45RA+ positively selected. This TCR was recovered from a man younger than 35 in good health. Some clones in this sample may be carry-over from other donors' samples. This rearrangement joins TRBV7-2 to TRBJ1-5, with 8 nucleotides matching TRBD1. The CDR3 bases are TGTGCCAGCAGCACTAGGACAGGGCAACAGCCCCAGCATTTT. Protein: CASSTRTGQQPQHF.